Each of the 3 T cell receptor beta chains below was sequenced from the same sample in a study of human T cells and chemical hapten exposure. Specified time point: patch test 2, 6 weeks after DPC sensitization. The sample's treatment: therapeutic diphenylcyclopropenone sensitization with weekly scalp DPC. Using its own MiXCR run on the RACE reads, TCRdb lists one record per CDR3 protein. The sample carries some 57,000 distinct CDR3 sequences, 7.5% to 10% recorded once. The specimen was whole blood, collected in connection with sensitization to the hapten diphenylcyclopropenone (DPC). These receptor sequences come from a woman in her forties or fifties with alopecia areata. Some clones in this sample may be carry-over from other donors' samples.

This clonotype appeared a few times. This chain joins TRBV4-3 and TRBJ2-5, with no clear D. The CDR3 covers 13 residues. The V gene's germline CDR1 is LGHNA and CDR2 YSLEER. The ends were cut back, 1 base at V and 3 bases at J, with 6 bases in the middle. DNA for the CDR3: TGCGCCAGCAGCCAAGTTCCGGAAGAGACCCAGTACTTC. It yields the protein CASSQVPEETQYF.

This clonotype appeared many times. The chain carries TRBV12-3 or TRBV12-4 and TRBJ2-2, with a weak D call TRBD1 (6 bases). Trimming cost V 3 bases and J 6 bases, with 11 bases left between them. This CDR3 has 14 amino acids. CDR3 DNA sequence: TGTGCCAGCAGTTTCGACACAGGGCCCGGGGAGCTGTTTTTT. It yields the protein CASSFDTGPGELFF.

The chain uses TRBV6-5 and TRBJ1-6, with D possibly being TRBD1 (5 bases). The CDR3 length is 16 residues. Germline CDR1 reads MNHEY; CDR2 reads SVGAGI. V dropped 0 bases and J dropped 9 bases, with 15 bases sitting between them. As DNA, the CDR3 is TGTGCCAGCAGTTACTCGGCAGGGAGGACGAGTTCACCCCTCCACTTT. Residues: CASSYSAGRTSSPLHF.